The 3 T cell receptor beta chains in this list originate from one sample, sequenced in a study of blood T cell repertoires in COVID-19. This table comes from immunoSEQ multiplex PCR, and its TCRdb copy is limited to in-frame clones, with some not included. The repertoire holds fewer than 500,000 clones, with roughly 87% as singletons. What was sequenced was PBMCs or T cells enriched from blood (not recorded which). These TCRs come from a woman under 30 who had recovered from COVID-19.

About this clone itself: Within the sample, other DNA sequences also encode this same CDR3. The chain couples TRBV28 to TRBJ1-5; D uncertain. Germline V gives CDR1 MDHEN, CDR2 SYDVKM. Trimming took 1 base from V and 7 from J, leaving 5 bases between them. The CDR3 runs 12 residues. CDR3 in amino acids: CASSLSGQPQHF. Written as DNA, the CDR3 is TGTGCCAGCAGTTTATCGGGACAGCCCCAGCATTTT. Using reference TRBV28 and TRBJ1-5 for the parts outside the CDR3, the full variable domain is DVKVTQSSRYLVKRTGEKVFLECVQDMDHENMFWYRQDPGLGLRLIYFSYDVKMKEKGDIPEGYSVSREKKERFSLILESASTNQTSMYLCASSLSGQPQHFGDGTRLSIL.

The chain uses TRBV29-1 and TRBJ1-2; D perhaps matches TRBD1 (6 bases). This CDR3 region has 11 residues. Germline CDR1 is SQVTM and CDR2 is ANQGSEA. V lost 3 bases, J lost 9 bases, and 11 bases lay in between. CDR3 coding DNA: TGCAGCGTTGACCAGGGGAAGAGCTACACCTTC. Protein product: CSVDQGKSYTF.

The genes are TRBV7-9 and TRBJ2-5, with TRBD2 as a possible D gene (5 bases). Per the germline V gene, CDR1 is SEHNR and CDR2 is FQNEAQ (reference sequence). CDR3 length: 15 residues. Trimming stripped 5 bases from V and 5 bases from J, with 18 bases between. CDR3 in DNA: TGTGCCAGCAGCCCCGGAGAGGGTATTACGGAGACCCAGTACTTC. This sequence encodes CASSPGEGITETQYF.